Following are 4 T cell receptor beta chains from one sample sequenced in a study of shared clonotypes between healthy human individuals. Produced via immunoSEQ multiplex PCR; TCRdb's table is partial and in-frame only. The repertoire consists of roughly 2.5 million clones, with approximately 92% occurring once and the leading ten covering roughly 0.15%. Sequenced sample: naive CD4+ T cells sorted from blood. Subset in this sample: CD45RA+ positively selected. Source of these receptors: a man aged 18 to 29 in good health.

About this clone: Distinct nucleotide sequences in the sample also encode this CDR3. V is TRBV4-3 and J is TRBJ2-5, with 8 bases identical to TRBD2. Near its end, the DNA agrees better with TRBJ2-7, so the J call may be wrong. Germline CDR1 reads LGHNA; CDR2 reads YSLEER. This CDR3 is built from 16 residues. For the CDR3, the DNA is TGCGCCAGCAGCCAAGGTGGCCTAGCGGGTTCCTACGAGCAGTACTTC. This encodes CASSQGGLAGSYEQYF.

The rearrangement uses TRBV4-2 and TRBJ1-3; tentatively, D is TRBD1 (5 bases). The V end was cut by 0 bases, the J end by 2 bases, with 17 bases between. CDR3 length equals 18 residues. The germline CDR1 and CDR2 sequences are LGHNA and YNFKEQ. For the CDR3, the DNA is TGTGCCAGCAGCCAAGATAACCCAGGGTGGCCCCCTGGAAACACCATATATTTT. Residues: CASSQDNPGWPPGNTIYF.

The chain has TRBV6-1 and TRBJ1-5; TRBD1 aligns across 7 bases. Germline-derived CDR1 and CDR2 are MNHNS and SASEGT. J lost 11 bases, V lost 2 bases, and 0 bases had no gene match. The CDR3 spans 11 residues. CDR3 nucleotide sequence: TGTGCCAGCAGTGAACAGGGGGCCCAGCATTTT. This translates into CASSEQGAQHF.

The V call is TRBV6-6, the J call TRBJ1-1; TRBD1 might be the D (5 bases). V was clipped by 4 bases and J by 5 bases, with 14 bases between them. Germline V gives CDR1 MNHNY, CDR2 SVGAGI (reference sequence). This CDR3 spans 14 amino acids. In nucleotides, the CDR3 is TGTGCCAGCAGTTTCCCGGGGGGTAGGACTGAAGCTTTCTTT. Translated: CASSFPGGRTEAFF.